This entry is about one T cell receptor (beta chain). This sample stems from a study of T-cell reconstitution after alpha-beta-depleted transplantation in children. The authors prepared the TCRbeta library with unique molecular identifiers. TCRdb used MiXCR to reprocess the PCR reads, holding one entry per CDR3 protein. Of approximately 400,000 distinct CDR3 sequences in the sample, approximately 10% were seen once. Trimming took 2 bases from V and 4 from J, leaving 8 bases between them. From germline, CDR1 is MGHRA and CDR2 YSYEKL. This CDR3 spans 13 amino acids. The chain is built from TRBV4-1 and TRBJ1-2, with D tentatively TRBD1 (6 bases). The sequence was collected from a human donor who donated a stem cell graft to a child with acute myeloid leukemia. The sample here was PBMCs from the stem cell graft donor, taken from the stem cell graft. The CDR3 nucleotides are TGCGCCAGCAGCCAACAGGGGTTCTATGGCTACACCTTC. Encoded protein: CASSQQGFYGYTF.